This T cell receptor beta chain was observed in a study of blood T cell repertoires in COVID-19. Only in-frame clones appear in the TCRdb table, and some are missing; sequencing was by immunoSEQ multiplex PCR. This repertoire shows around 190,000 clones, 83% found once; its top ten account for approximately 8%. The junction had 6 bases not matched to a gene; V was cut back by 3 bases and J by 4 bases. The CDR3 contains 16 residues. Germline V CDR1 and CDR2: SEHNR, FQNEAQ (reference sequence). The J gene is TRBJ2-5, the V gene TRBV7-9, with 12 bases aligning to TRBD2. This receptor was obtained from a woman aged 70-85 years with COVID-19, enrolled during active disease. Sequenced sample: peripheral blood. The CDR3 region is CASSFASGRAGETQYF. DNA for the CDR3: TGTGCCAGCAGCTTCGCTAGCGGGAGGGCTGGAGAGACCCAGTACTTC.